This T cell receptor beta chain came from a study of blood T cell repertoires in COVID-19. Study background: Sites in the United States, Italy and Spain provided acute and convalescent COVID-19 samples. T cells, B-cell-depleted T cells, or PBMCs provided the cDNA or gDNA that served as material.

This CDR3 is 17 amino acids long. Looked up from germline, CDR1 is LNHNV and CDR2 is YYDKDF (reference sequence). V lost 4 bases and J lost 5, with 22 bases in between. In the study's own analysis: Amplification of reference gene primers was used by the study to estimate nucleated cell counts. The assay was immunoSEQ multiplex PCR, and TCRdb's table has in-frame clones only and misses some. V, J and clone size are those of that table, while D and trimming were read from the DNA. The sample has 100,000 to 150,000 clones; 60% to 80% are singletons. The clonotype comes from a man in his fifties or sixties with acute or convalescent COVID-19. The J gene is TRBJ2-3, the V gene TRBV15, with D possibly being TRBD1 (5 bases). The sequenced sample was peripheral blood. CDR3 amino acids: CATSTPSGAGRGDTQYF. The CDR3 DNA sequence: TGTGCCACCAGCACTCCCTCTGGGGCAGGGCGAGGAGATACGCAGTATTTT.